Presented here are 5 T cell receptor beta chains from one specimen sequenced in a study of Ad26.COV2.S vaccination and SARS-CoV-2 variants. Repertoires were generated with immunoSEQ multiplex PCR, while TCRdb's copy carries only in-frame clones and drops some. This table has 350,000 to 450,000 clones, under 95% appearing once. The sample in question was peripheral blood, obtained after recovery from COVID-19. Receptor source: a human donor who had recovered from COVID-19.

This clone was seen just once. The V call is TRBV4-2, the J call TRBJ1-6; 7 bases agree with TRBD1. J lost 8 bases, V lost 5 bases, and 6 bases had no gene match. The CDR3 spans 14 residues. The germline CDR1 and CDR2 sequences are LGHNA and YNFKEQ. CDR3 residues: CASSLQGWDSPLHF. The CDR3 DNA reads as TGTGCCAGCAGCTTACAGGGGTGGGATTCACCCCTCCACTTT.

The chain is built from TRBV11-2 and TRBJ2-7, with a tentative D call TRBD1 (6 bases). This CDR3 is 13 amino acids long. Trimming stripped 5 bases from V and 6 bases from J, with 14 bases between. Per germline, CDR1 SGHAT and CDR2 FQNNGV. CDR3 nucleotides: TGTGCCAGCAGCGGAACGGGACAATCCGAGCAGTACTTC. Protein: CASSGTGQSEQYF.

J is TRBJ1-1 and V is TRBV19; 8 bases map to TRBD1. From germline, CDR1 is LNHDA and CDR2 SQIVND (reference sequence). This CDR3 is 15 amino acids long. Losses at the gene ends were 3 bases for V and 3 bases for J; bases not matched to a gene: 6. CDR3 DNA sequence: TGTGCCAGTAGTATCCAGGGGGCGTACGACACTGAAGCTTTCTTT. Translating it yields CASSIQGAYDTEAFF.

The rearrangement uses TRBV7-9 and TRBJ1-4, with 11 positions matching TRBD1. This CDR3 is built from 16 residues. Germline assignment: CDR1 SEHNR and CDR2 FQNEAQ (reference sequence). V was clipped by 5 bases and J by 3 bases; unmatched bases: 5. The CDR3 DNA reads TGTGCCAGCAGCCTAGGACAGGGGGCTGCTAATGAAAAACTGTTTTTT. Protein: CASSLGQGAANEKLFF. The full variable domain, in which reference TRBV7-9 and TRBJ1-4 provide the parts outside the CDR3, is DTGVSQNPRHKITKRGQNVTFRCDPISEHNRLYWYRQTLGQGPEFLTYFQNEAQLEKSRLLSDRFSAERPKGSFSTLEIQRTEQGDSAMYLCASSLGQGAANEKLFFGSGTQLSVL.

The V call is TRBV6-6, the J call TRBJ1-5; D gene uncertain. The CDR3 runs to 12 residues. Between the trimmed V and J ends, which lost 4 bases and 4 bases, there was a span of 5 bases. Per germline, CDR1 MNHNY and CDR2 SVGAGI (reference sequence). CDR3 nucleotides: TGTGCCAGCAGTTCTGGAAATCAGCCCCAGCATTTT. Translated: CASSSGNQPQHF.